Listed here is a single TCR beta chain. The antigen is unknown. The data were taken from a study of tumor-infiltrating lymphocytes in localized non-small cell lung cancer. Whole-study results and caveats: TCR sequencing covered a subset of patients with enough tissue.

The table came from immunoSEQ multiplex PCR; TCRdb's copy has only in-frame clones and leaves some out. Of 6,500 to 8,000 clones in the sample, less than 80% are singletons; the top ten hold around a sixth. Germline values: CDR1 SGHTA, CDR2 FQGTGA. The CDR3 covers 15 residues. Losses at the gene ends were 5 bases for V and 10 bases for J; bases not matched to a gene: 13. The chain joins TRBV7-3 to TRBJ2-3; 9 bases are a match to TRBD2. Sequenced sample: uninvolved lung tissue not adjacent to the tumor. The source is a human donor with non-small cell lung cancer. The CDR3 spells CASSIGGGAAVPQYF. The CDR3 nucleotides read TGTGCCAGCAGCATCGGCGGGGGGGCCGCAGTACCGCAGTATTTT. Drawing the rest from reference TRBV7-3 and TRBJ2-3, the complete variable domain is GAGVSQTPSNKVTEKGKYVELRCDPISGHTALYWYRQSLGQGPEFLIYFQGTGAADDSGLPNDRFFAVRPEGSVSTLKIQRTERGDSAVYLCASSIGGGAAVPQYFGPGTRLTVL.